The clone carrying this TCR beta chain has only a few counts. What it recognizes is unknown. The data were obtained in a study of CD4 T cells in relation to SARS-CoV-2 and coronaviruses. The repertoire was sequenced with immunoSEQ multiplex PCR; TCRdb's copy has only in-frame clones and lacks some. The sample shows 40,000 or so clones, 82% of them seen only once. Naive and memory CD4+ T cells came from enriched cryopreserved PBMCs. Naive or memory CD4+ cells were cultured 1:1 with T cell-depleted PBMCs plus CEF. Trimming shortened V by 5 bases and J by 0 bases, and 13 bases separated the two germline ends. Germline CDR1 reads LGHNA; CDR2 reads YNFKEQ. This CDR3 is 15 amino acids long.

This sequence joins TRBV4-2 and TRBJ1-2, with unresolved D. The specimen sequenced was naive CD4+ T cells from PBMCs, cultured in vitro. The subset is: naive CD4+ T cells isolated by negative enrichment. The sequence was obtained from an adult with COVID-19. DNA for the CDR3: TGTGCCAGCAGCGTAGTCAGCACTACTAACTATGGCTACACCTTC. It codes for CASSVVSTTNYGYTF.